This T cell receptor (beta chain) was recovered during a study of CD8 T cells in ankylosing spondylitis. Construction of TCR beta libraries was performed using quantitative 5'-RACE with molecular barcodes. TCRdb recomputed calls from the 5' RACE reads with MiXCR, one row per CDR3 protein. Of almost 400,000 distinct CDR3 sequences in the sample, about a fifth are singletons; the top ten hold about a sixth. As to this clonotype: Its antigen is still unknown. At one end, the junction sequence differs from germline, possibly due to a read error.

Whole-study results and caveats: Significantly higher representation of disease-linked clones was reported for matched ankylosing spondylitis synovial fluid. Some of these motif variants have turned up before, in reports on reactive arthritis synovial fluid and blood. Disease-linked clones bore a CD8+ phenotype and were relatively rare in peripheral blood. A motif of 7 to 9 highly homologous TCR beta variants was seen as apparently characteristic of ankylosing spondylitis blood.

The sequence came from a male donor with ankylosing spondylitis. Sequencing input: blood, either unsorted or a sorted T cell fraction (not recorded which).

The CDR3 sequence: CSAGETAGVRNEQFF. CDR3 DNA sequence: TGCAGTGCTGGAGAGACAGCGGGAGTACGTAATGAGCAGTTCTTC. This chain connects TRBV20-1 to TRBJ2-1; 8 nucleotides align to TRBD2. Germline assignment: CDR1 DFQATT and CDR2 SNEGSKA (reference sequence). CDR3 length equals 15 residues.